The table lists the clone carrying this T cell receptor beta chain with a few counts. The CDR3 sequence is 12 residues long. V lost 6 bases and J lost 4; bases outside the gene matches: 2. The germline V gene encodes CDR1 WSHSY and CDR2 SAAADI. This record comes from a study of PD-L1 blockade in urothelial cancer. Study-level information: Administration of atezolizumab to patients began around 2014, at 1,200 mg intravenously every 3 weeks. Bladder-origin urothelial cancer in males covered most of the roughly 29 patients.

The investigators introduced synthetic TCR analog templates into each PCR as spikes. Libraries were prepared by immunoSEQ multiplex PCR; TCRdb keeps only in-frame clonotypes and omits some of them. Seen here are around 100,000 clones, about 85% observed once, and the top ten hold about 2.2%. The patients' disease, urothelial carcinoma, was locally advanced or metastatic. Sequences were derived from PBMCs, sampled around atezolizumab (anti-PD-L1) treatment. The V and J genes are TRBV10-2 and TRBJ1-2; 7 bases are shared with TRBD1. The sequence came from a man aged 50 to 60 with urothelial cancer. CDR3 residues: CASRRDSYGYTF. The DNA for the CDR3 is TGCGCCAGCAGGAGGGACAGCTATGGCTACACCTTC.